One sample yielded the 29 T cell receptor beta chains listed below, sequenced in a study of identical twins (dated by TCRdb to the mid-2010s). Libraries came from 5' RACE. For sequencing, an Illumina HiSeq 2000 was employed. TCRdb trimmed public reads at Q25 via fastp, called clones via MiXCR and kept in-frame beta chains. Each CDR3 protein appears once, grouped with its most common genes and DNA. The sample has roughly 350,000 distinct CDR3 sequences on record, roughly an eighth of them singletons. Around 6.9% of the sample is taken by the ten largest. These data are also associated with another study on yellow fever vaccine responses in identical twins.

Sequencing was done on a sample of CD8+ T cells sorted from blood. The receptors stem from a woman under 30 in good health.

The V gene is TRBV4-1, the J gene TRBJ2-1, with 14 bases lining up with TRBD2. The trim removed 1 base at V and 6 bases at J, leaving 14 bases unmatched. From germline, CDR1 is MGHRA and CDR2 YSYEKL. The CDR3 extends over 20 amino acids. The CDR3 loop is CASSQVGLAGADGLVNEQFF. CDR3 coding DNA: TGCGCCAGCAGCCAAGTGGGACTAGCGGGAGCTGATGGCCTGGTCAATGAGCAGTTCTTC.

The chain recombines TRBV14 with TRBJ1-1, with TRBD1 as a possible D gene (6 bases). CDR3 length: 18 residues. Germline V CDR1 and CDR2: SGHDN, FVKESK. The V end was cut by 4 bases, the J end by 1 base, with 22 bases between. The CDR3 DNA sequence: TGTGCCAGCAGCCCGGGTCCCCTGGGGGGGCGGGAGAACACTGAAGCTTTCTTT. Its translation: CASSPGPLGGRENTEAFF.

The V call is TRBV9, the J call TRBJ2-7, with a weak D call TRBD2 (6 bases). The CDR3 has 14 amino acids. Between the trimmed V and J ends, which lost 4 bases and 1 base, there was a span of 12 bases. Germline assignment: CDR1 SGDLS and CDR2 YYNGEE. CDR3 protein: CASSTSGYSYEQYF. The CDR3 region has the DNA TGTGCCAGCAGCACCAGCGGGTATTCCTACGAGCAGTACTTC.

The chain uses TRBV7-9 and TRBJ2-7, with D possibly being TRBD1 (5 bases). The CDR3 is made up of 13 amino acids. In germline, CDR1 is SEHNR, CDR2 FQNEAQ (reference sequence). Trimming took 5 bases from V and 4 from J, leaving 12 bases between them. As DNA, the CDR3 is TGTGCCAGCAGCAATGACAGAAAGTACGAGCAGTACGTC. Amino acid sequence: CASSNDRKYEQYV.

This clonotype has a handful of counts. The CDR3 DNA is TGTGCCAGCAGCTATGGGCACTACTACGAGCAGTACGTC. Amino acids: CASSYGHYYEQYV. The chain links TRBV6-2 or TRBV6-3 to TRBJ2-7; D is uncertain. V was trimmed by 6 bases and J by 3 bases, leaving 12 bases between them. Germline assignment: CDR1 MNHEY and CDR2 SVGEGT. This CDR3 comprises 13 residues.

This clonotype occurred a few times. This chain joins TRBV7-9 and TRBJ1-2; no clear D. Germline values: CDR1 SEHNR, CDR2 FQNEAQ (reference sequence). V lost 1 base, J lost 8 bases, and 20 bases lay in between. This CDR3 comprises 16 residues. This CDR3 is CASSLGSGRGPLGYTF. Here the CDR3 DNA reads TGTGCCAGCAGCTTAGGGTCTGGGCGAGGGCCCCTCGGCTACACCTTC. Full variable domain (outside the CDR3, taken from reference TRBV7-9 and TRBJ1-2): DTGVSQNPRHKITKRGQNVTFRCDPISEHNRLYWYRQTLGQGPEFLTYFQNEAQLEKSRLLSDRFSAERPKGSFSTLEIQRTEQGDSAMYLCASSLGSGRGPLGYTFGSGTRLTVV.

This clonotype showed up just a few times. This chain uses TRBV20-1 with TRBJ1-1; 12 bases align to TRBD1. Losses at the gene ends were 6 bases for V and 3 bases for J; bases not matched to a gene: 5. The CDR3 extends over 14 amino acids. Germline CDR1 reads DFQATT; CDR2 reads SNEGSKA (reference sequence). The CDR3 nucleotides are TGCAGTGCATTGGGACAGGGGGCCGACACTGAAGCTTTCTTT. Residues: CSALGQGADTEAFF.

The table lists this clonotype with many counts. V gene TRBV12-3 or TRBV12-4 combines with J gene TRBJ1-3, with D hard to call. Trimming removed 4 bases from V and 2 bases from J, with 12 bases in between. The CDR3 runs to 15 residues. CDR3 region: CASSSRGGTGNTIYF. DNA for the CDR3: TGTGCCAGCAGTTCCCGAGGAGGGACTGGAAACACCATATATTTT.

This clonotype has just a few counts. V usage is TRBV15 and J usage is TRBJ1-1; D gene ambiguous. The CDR3 consists of 15 residues. The germline gives CDR1 LNHNV, CDR2 YYDKDF (reference sequence). Between the trimmed V and J ends, which lost 0 bases and 1 base, there was a span of 9 bases. The CDR3 coding sequence is TGTGCCACCAGCAGAGATTGGGTGGCGAACACTGAAGCTTTCTTT. Its translation is CATSRDWVANTEAFF.

This clonotype was counted a few times. The chain employs TRBV7-2 and TRBJ1-6, with D maybe TRBD1 (5 bases). CDR1 is SGHTA, CDR2 FQGNSA, per germline. CDR3 length: 14 amino acids. V was clipped by 4 bases and J by 6 bases, with 10 bases between them. DNA for the CDR3: TGTGCCAGCAGCTCGGGACGGATTAATTCACCCCTCCACTTT. As protein: CASSSGRINSPLHF.

This chain joins TRBV28 and TRBJ1-5; D unresolved. There are 13 residues in the CDR3. Germline V gene data show CDR1 as MDHEN and CDR2 as SYDVKM. Trimming left V 8 bases short and J 0 bases short, with 8 bases between. For the CDR3, the DNA is TGTGCCAGCGGCCTATATAGCAATCAGCCCCAGCATTTT. It encodes CASGLYSNQPQHF.

This clonotype was counted at least ten times. This rearrangement joins TRBV5-6 to TRBJ2-5; perhaps TRBD2 as D (5 bases). Germline V gene lookup returns CDR1 SGHDT and CDR2 YYEEEE. The CDR3 has 18 amino acids. The ends were cut back, 1 base at V and 2 bases at J, with 21 bases in the middle. CDR3 in amino acids: CASSLWGAGPRYQETQYF. CDR3 DNA: TGTGCCAGCAGCTTGTGGGGAGCCGGGCCCCGATATCAAGAGACCCAGTACTTC.

This clonotype has more than one count but fewer than ten. The chain employs TRBV28 and TRBJ2-1, with D possibly being TRBD2 (6 bases). The CDR3 covers 14 residues. Germline V gene sequence: CDR1 MDHEN, CDR2 SYDVKM. V shed 6 bases and J shed 9 bases, with 18 bases lying between them. CDR3 in amino acids: CASRPTPVGGEQFF. The CDR3 DNA follows: TGTGCCAGCAGACCCACCCCGGTCGGGGGTGAGCAGTTCTTC. Complete variable domain (other parts from reference TRBV28 and TRBJ2-1): DVKVTQSSRYLVKRTGEKVFLECVQDMDHENMFWYRQDPGLGLRLIYFSYDVKMKEKGDIPEGYSVSREKKERFSLILESASTNQTSMYLCASRPTPVGGEQFFGPGTRLTVL.

Regarding this clonotype: One junction end disagrees with the germline gene, perhaps due to a read error. J is TRBJ1-4 and V is TRBV9; D is undetermined. This CDR3 spans 13 amino acids. Looked up from germline, CDR1 is SGDLS and CDR2 is YYNGEE. The CDR3 nucleotides read TGTGCCAGCAGCTCAGTGGCTAAAGAAAAACTGTTTTTT. It is translated as CASSSVAKEKLFF. The complete variable domain, with remaining parts taken from reference TRBV9 and TRBJ1-4, reads DSGVTQTPKHLITATGQRVTLRCSPRSGDLSVYWYQQSLDQGLQFLIQYYNGEERAKGNILERFSAQQFPDLHSELNLSSLELGDSALYFCASSSVAKEKLFFGSGTQLSVL.

This clonotype was seen more than once but under ten times. The V gene is TRBV7-8, the J gene TRBJ1-5; the D gene is possibly TRBD1 (5 bases). V was clipped by 4 bases and J by 2 bases, with 15 bases between them. There are 16 residues in the CDR3. CDR1 SGHVS and CDR2 FQNEAQ come from the germline V gene. The CDR3 here is CASSSYGGAGNQPQHF. The CDR3 region has the DNA TGTGCCAGCAGCTCCTATGGCGGGGCCGGCAATCAGCCCCAGCATTTT.

The chain joins TRBV4-1 to TRBJ2-7, with 7 bases identical to TRBD2. The CDR3 has 13 residues. From germline, CDR1 is MGHRA and CDR2 YSYEKL. Trimming cost V 3 bases and J 3 bases; bases outside gene matches: 2. The DNA for the CDR3 is TGCGCCAGCAGCCAGAGGGAGGGCTACGAGCAGTACTTC. Translated, it gives CASSQREGYEQYF.

V usage is TRBV6-5 and J usage is TRBJ1-2; maybe TRBD1 (5 bases). The CDR3 spans 12 residues. Germline V gene lookup returns CDR1 MNHEY and CDR2 SVGAGI. CDR3: CAIKGPIYGYTF. For the CDR3, the DNA is TGTGCGATTAAGGGACCGATCTATGGCTACACCTTC.

This clonotype has just a few counts. The chain is built from TRBV7-2 and TRBJ2-1, with D possibly matching TRBD1 (5 bases). Looked up from germline, CDR1 is SGHTA and CDR2 is FQGNSA. V gave up 3 bases and J gave up 7 bases, with 19 bases separating them. The CDR3 runs 16 residues. The chain's CDR3 is CASSFRPGYLRNEQFF. The DNA for the CDR3 is TGTGCCAGCAGCTTTCGACCAGGGTATTTGAGGAATGAGCAGTTCTTC.

The sample holds a few counts of this clonotype. The V gene is TRBV2, the J gene TRBJ2-7; TRBD1 matches at 7 bases. This CDR3 is 16 amino acids long. The V and J ends lost 8 bases and 5 bases, in that order; junction bases with no gene match: 18. Germline assignment: CDR1 SNHLY and CDR2 FYNNEI. The CDR3 coding sequence is TGTGCCAGCTCAACTTCGCGACAGGGATCGGGTCACGAGCAGTACTTC. This codes for CASSTSRQGSGHEQYF.

The chain is built from TRBV6-6 and TRBJ1-1; D unclear. CDR1 MNHNY and CDR2 SVGAGI come from the germline V gene (reference sequence). The CDR3 has 12 residues. The V gene lost 5 bases and the J gene lost 8 bases, with 12 bases spanning the gap. CDR3 nucleotide sequence: TGTGCCAGCAGTCCGCGTTTAACGGAAGCTTTCTTT. Its protein is CASSPRLTEAFF.

There are a few counts of this clonotype. V gene TRBV7-2 combines with J gene TRBJ2-2; the match to TRBD2 covers 12 bases. V lost 5 bases and J lost 1; bases outside the gene matches: 17. This CDR3 is 21 amino acids long. Germline V gives CDR1 SGHTA, CDR2 FQGNSA. The CDR3 protein is CASSTDLQLAGGTLNTGELFF. The CDR3 DNA sequence: TGTGCCAGCAGCACAGACCTCCAACTAGCGGGGGGTACCCTGAACACCGGGGAGCTGTTTTTT.

This clonotype was observed many times. The V and J genes are TRBV3-1 and TRBJ2-3; D uncertain. V lost 0 bases and J 2 bases, leaving 0 bases between the germline ends. Germline lookup yields CDR1 LGHDT and CDR2 YNNKEL (reference sequence). The CDR3 has 12 amino acids. CDR3 region: CASSQDTDTQYF. In nucleotides, the CDR3 is TGTGCCAGCAGCCAAGACACAGATACGCAGTATTTT.

This chain connects TRBV5-1 to TRBJ1-5; 11 bases map to TRBD1. The CDR3 extends over 15 amino acids. CDR1 is SGHRS, CDR2 YFSETQ, per germline. Losses at the gene ends were 4 bases for V and 6 bases for J; bases not matched to a gene: 6. The CDR3 DNA sequence: TGCGCCAGCAGCCTCGGGACAGGGGGTTTTCAGCCCCAGCATTTT. Translation: CASSLGTGGFQPQHF.

V and J are TRBV20-1 and TRBJ2-7; the match to TRBD2 covers 9 bases. The length of the CDR3 is 15 residues. The V and J ends lost 2 bases and 1 base, in that order; junction bases with no gene match: 6. Germline CDR1 is DFQATT and CDR2 is SNEGSKA (reference sequence). The CDR3: CSARQYSGSSYEQYF. CDR3 nucleotide sequence: TGCAGTGCTAGACAGTATAGCGGGAGTTCCTACGAGCAGTACTTC.

The chain has TRBV7-9 and TRBJ2-5, with D tentatively TRBD2 (6 bases). The CDR3 is 15 residues long. Germline-derived CDR1 and CDR2 are SEHNR and FQNEAQ (reference sequence). The V and J ends lost 5 bases and 1 base respectively, with 14 bases between them. CDR3 sequence: CASSRRTIIQETQYF. The CDR3 DNA is TGTGCCAGCAGCCGTAGGACTATAATCCAAGAGACCCAGTACTTC.

This clonotype turned up a few times. The V gene is TRBV6-1, the J gene TRBJ1-1; 8 bases agree with TRBD1. V gave up 5 bases and J gave up 6 bases; unmatched junction bases: 8. This CDR3 has 14 residues. The V gene's germline CDR1 is MNHNS and CDR2 SASEGT. CDR3 nucleotides: TGTGCCAGCAGTCCCGGACAGGGTAGAGCTGAAGCTTTCTTT. Translating it yields CASSPGQGRAEAFF.

This clonotype was counted between two and nine times. The chain links TRBV10-1 to TRBJ2-7, with a weak D call TRBD2 (6 bases). CDR3 length: 14 residues. Germline assignment: CDR1 WNHNN and CDR2 SYGVQD (reference sequence). The V end was cut by 7 bases, the J end by 3 bases, with 16 bases between. As DNA, the CDR3 is TGCGCCAGCATCGGGGGACTTGGGGACTACGAGCAGTACGTC. This encodes CASIGGLGDYEQYV.

This clonotype was picked up a small number of times. This rearrangement joins TRBV7-8 to TRBJ1-5; D remains unclear. The CDR3 runs to 15 residues. The V and J ends lost 4 bases and 7 bases respectively, with 17 bases between them. Germline V gives CDR1 SGHVS, CDR2 FQNEAQ. CDR3 nucleotide sequence: TGTGCCAGCAGCTCTTGGGCTGAAGATAAGCAGCCCCAGCATTTT. Its translation is CASSSWAEDKQPQHF.

J is TRBJ2-2 and V is TRBV11-3, with 13 bases identical to TRBD2. CDR3 size: 16 residues. The V gene end was trimmed by 4 bases and the J gene end by 6 bases; junction bases not matched to a gene: 5. The germline V gene encodes CDR1 SGHNT and CDR2 YENEEA. This chain's CDR3 is CASSSGLAGKSGELFF. CDR3 coding DNA: TGTGCCAGCAGCTCGGGACTAGCGGGAAAGTCCGGGGAGCTGTTTTTT. Drawing the rest from reference TRBV11-3 and TRBJ2-2, the complete variable domain is EAGVVQSPRYKIIEKKQPVAFWCNPISGHNTLYWYLQNLGQGPELLIRYENEEAVDDSQLPKDRFSAERLKGVDSTLKIQPAELGDSAVYLCASSSGLAGKSGELFFGEGSRLTVL.